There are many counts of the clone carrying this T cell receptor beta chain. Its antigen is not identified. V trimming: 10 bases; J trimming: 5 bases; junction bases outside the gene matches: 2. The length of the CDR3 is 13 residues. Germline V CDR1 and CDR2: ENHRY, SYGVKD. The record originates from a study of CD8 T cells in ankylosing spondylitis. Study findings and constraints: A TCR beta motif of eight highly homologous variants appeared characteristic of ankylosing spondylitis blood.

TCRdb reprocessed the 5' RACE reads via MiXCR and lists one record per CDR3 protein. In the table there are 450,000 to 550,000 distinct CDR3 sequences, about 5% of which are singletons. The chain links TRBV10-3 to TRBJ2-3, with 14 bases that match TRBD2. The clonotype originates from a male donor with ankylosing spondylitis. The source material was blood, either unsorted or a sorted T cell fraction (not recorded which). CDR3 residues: CATGLAGGDTQYF. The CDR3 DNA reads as TGTGCCACAGGACTAGCGGGGGGAGATACGCAGTATTTT.